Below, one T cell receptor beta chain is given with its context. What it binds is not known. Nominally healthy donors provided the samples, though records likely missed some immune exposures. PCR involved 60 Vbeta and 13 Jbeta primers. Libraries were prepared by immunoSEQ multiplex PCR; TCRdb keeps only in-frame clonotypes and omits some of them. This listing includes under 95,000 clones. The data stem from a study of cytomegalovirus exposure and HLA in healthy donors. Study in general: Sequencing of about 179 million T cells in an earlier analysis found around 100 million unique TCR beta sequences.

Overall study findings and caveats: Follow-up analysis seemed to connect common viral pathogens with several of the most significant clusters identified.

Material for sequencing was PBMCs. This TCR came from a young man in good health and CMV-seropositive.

CDR3 residues: CASKQGGASRTGELFF. The CDR3 DNA is TGTGCCAGCAAACAAGGGGGCGCGAGTAGGACCGGGGAGCTGTTTTTT. The V gene is TRBV2, the J gene TRBJ2-2; TRBD1 agrees at 7 bases. This CDR3 region has 16 residues. V dropped 7 bases and J dropped 5; count of bases not matched to a gene: 13. Germline V gives CDR1 SNHLY, CDR2 FYNNEI.